This T cell receptor (beta chain) was captured by sequencing in a study of blood T cell repertoires in COVID-19. Study-wide context: The analysed material was cDNA or gDNA that came from T cells, B-cell-depleted T cells, or PBMCs.

Germline CDR1 and CDR2: SGDLS and YYNGEE. Germline trimming cut 5 bases from V and 8 bases from J; bases unmatched to any gene: 9. The CDR3 totals 13 residues. Original processing methods: Amplification from reference gene primers served as the basis for estimated nucleated cell counts. Clones were sequenced by immunoSEQ multiplex PCR, and TCRdb holds only the in-frame ones, with some missing. The V and J calls and the clone size are those of that table, but D and trimming were determined from the DNA. The top ten hold roughly 12% of the sample, which has about 440,000 clones, 88% seen once. This clone has a single count.

V gene TRBV9 combines with J gene TRBJ1-2; TRBD1 aligns across 7 bases. This TCR derives from a woman in her fifties or sixties with COVID-19, enrolled during active disease. Sequencing input: peripheral blood. The CDR3 is CASSATQGGGYTF. DNA of the CDR3: TGTGCCAGCAGTGCCACCCAGGGGGGAGGCTACACCTTC.